This T cell receptor beta chain was captured by sequencing in a study of T-cell reconstitution after alpha-beta-depleted transplantation in children. Researchers prepared the TCRbeta library using unique molecular identifiers, the study reports. TCRdb itself ran the PCR reads through MiXCR, one entry per CDR3 protein. Here the sample spans about 500,000 distinct CDR3 sequences, around a third being singletons. This CDR3 is built from 13 residues. V was shortened by 4 bases and J by 7 bases, with 11 bases between the two germline ends. Germline V CDR1 and CDR2: SGHAT, FQNNGV. A few counts support this clonotype.

The sequencing here drew on PBMCs from the stem cell graft donor, taken from the stem cell graft. This receptor was taken from a human donor who donated a stem cell graft to a child with aplastic anemia. This chain uses TRBV11-2 with TRBJ1-5; D perhaps matches TRBD1 (6 bases). The CDR3 loop is CASSSGTLQPQHF. In DNA form, the CDR3 reads TGTGCCAGCAGCTCCGGGACACTCCAGCCCCAGCATTTT.